Listed below are T cell receptor beta chains from one sample, sequenced in a study of cytomegalovirus exposure and HLA in healthy donors. Sequenced by immunoSEQ multiplex PCR; TCRdb stores in-frame clones only, minus some. Of some 130,000 clones listed, roughly 60% are singletons. The sample taken for sequencing was PBMCs. The receptors here all came from a man in his forties or fifties in good health and CMV-seropositive. CDR3s include the opening cysteine and the closing phenylalanine or tryptophan. The D gene is left open where the match is weak. Clone size is shown for a subset of rows, as once, few, many or a class of expanded clone.

clone_size: .; d_call: .; v_call: TRBV5-8; j_call: TRBJ2-5; cdr3_aa: CASSLKYRVGETQYF; cdr3_nt: TGTGCCAGCAGCTTGAAGTACAGGGTGGGGGAGACCCAGTACTTC
clone_size: .; d_call: .; v_call: TRBV5-6; j_call: TRBJ1-1; cdr3_aa: CASSLALRNTEAFF; cdr3_nt: TGTGCCAGCAGCTTGGCCCTTAGGAACACTGAAGCTTTCTTT
clone_size: .; d_call: .; v_call: TRBV6-4; j_call: TRBJ2-1; cdr3_aa: CASSRQTGDLSRFF; cdr3_nt: TGTGCCAGCAGTAGACAGACGGGGGACTTGTCCCGGTTCTTC
clone_size: .; d_call: TRBD2; v_call: TRBV9; j_call: TRBJ2-7; cdr3_aa: CASSVGATSGNSYEQYF; cdr3_nt: TGTGCCAGCAGCGTAGGGGCGACTAGCGGGAACTCCTACGAGCAGTACTTC
clone_size: .; d_call: .; v_call: TRBV7-9; j_call: TRBJ1-3; cdr3_aa: CASSLSIWRAGNTIYF; cdr3_nt: TGTGCCAGCAGCTTATCGATATGGAGGGCTGGAAACACCATATATTTT
clone_size: few; d_call: TRBD1; v_call: TRBV19; j_call: TRBJ2-7; cdr3_aa: CASSEDRGALEQYF; cdr3_nt: TGTGCCAGTAGTGAAGACAGGGGGGCCCTCGAGCAGTACTTC
clone_size: .; d_call: .; v_call: TRBV6-5; j_call: TRBJ1-5; cdr3_aa: CASCYSFGQPQHF; cdr3_nt: TGTGCCAGCTGTTACTCGTTTGGCCAGCCCCAGCATTTT
clone_size: few; d_call: .; v_call: TRBV7-2; j_call: TRBJ2-5; cdr3_aa: CASSLVRGTEETQYF; cdr3_nt: TGTGCCAGCAGCTTAGTTAGGGGAACTGAAGAGACCCAGTACTTC
clone_size: .; d_call: .; v_call: TRBV5-6; j_call: TRBJ1-2; cdr3_aa: CASSKDTNYGYTF; cdr3_nt: TGTGCCAGCAGCAAGGACACAAACTATGGCTACACCTTC
clone_size: .; d_call: TRBD2; v_call: TRBV5-6; j_call: TRBJ2-3; cdr3_aa: CASSLYSGGALDTQYF; cdr3_nt: TGTGCCAGCAGCTTGTATAGCGGGGGGGCCTTAGATACGCAGTATTTT
clone_size: .; d_call: .; v_call: TRBV14; j_call: TRBJ2-3; cdr3_aa: CASSTRPSSGTQYF; cdr3_nt: TGTGCCAGCAGCACTAGGCCAAGCTCCGGTACGCAGTATTTT
clone_size: .; d_call: TRBD1; v_call: TRBV5-6; j_call: TRBJ2-7; cdr3_aa: CASSSADRDLYEQYF; cdr3_nt: TGTGCCAGCAGCAGCGCGGACAGGGATCTCTACGAGCAGTACTTC
clone_size: once; d_call: .; v_call: TRBV5-4; j_call: TRBJ2-2; cdr3_aa: CASKGLNTGELFF; cdr3_nt: TGTGCCAGCAAGGGACTTAACACCGGGGAGCTGTTTTTT
clone_size: .; d_call: TRBD2; v_call: TRBV27; j_call: TRBJ2-7; cdr3_aa: CASSLGGTSGSYEQYF; cdr3_nt: TGTGCCAGCAGTTTAGGTGGGACTAGCGGGAGTTACGAGCAGTACTTC
clone_size: .; d_call: .; v_call: TRBV7-9; j_call: TRBJ1-5; cdr3_aa: CASSFREAQPQHF; cdr3_nt: TGTGCCAGCAGCTTCAGGGAAGCGCAGCCCCAGCATTTT
clone_size: .; d_call: TRBD2; v_call: TRBV7-2; j_call: TRBJ2-5; cdr3_aa: CASSLAGGGLETQYF; cdr3_nt: TGTGCCAGCAGCTTAGCTGGGGGAGGGTTGGAGACCCAGTACTTC
clone_size: .; d_call: .; v_call: TRBV27; j_call: TRBJ2-2; cdr3_aa: CASSSGLTWELFF; cdr3_nt: TGTGCCAGCAGTTCGGGACTGACTTGGGAGCTGTTTTTT
clone_size: .; d_call: TRBD1; v_call: TRBV5-6; j_call: TRBJ1-4; cdr3_aa: CASSLQLQGHNEKLFF; cdr3_nt: TGTGCCAGCAGCCTACAACTACAGGGGCATAATGAAAAACTGTTTTTT
clone_size: .; d_call: TRBD1; v_call: TRBV11-2; j_call: TRBJ1-5; cdr3_aa: CASSLEMDRGPDQPQHF; cdr3_nt: TGTGCCAGCAGCTTAGAGATGGACAGGGGTCCCGATCAGCCCCAGCATTTT
clone_size: .; d_call: .; v_call: TRBV13; j_call: TRBJ1-2; cdr3_aa: CASSSSLGGLLFGYTF; cdr3_nt: TGTGCCAGCAGCTCCTCCCTCGGGGGGCTCCTTTTTGGATACACCTTC
clone_size: few; d_call: .; v_call: TRBV2; j_call: TRBJ2-7; cdr3_aa: CASSALDRETYEQYF; cdr3_nt: TGTGCCAGCAGTGCCCTAGATAGAGAAACCTACGAGCAGTACTTC
clone_size: few; d_call: TRBD2; v_call: TRBV6-1; j_call: TRBJ2-3; cdr3_aa: CASSEYGGGGMSTDTQYF; cdr3_nt: TGTGCCAGCAGTGAATATGGAGGCGGGGGGATGAGCACAGATACGCAGTATTTT
clone_size: once; d_call: TRBD2; v_call: TRBV2; j_call: TRBJ2-1; cdr3_aa: CASSGTGGGYNEQFF; cdr3_nt: TGTGCCAGCAGTGGGACGGGGGGGGGATACAATGAGCAGTTCTTC
clone_size: once; d_call: .; v_call: TRBV27; j_call: TRBJ2-7; cdr3_aa: CANLGGPPYEQYF; cdr3_nt: TGTGCCAACCTAGGGGGTCCCCCTTACGAGCAGTACTTC
clone_size: .; d_call: .; v_call: TRBV7-9; j_call: TRBJ2-1; cdr3_aa: CASSPTSSRDEQFF; cdr3_nt: TGTGCCAGCTCCCCAACTAGCTCTAGGGATGAGCAGTTCTTC
clone_size: .; d_call: .; v_call: TRBV30; j_call: TRBJ1-2; cdr3_aa: CAGYRVAYGYTF; cdr3_nt: TGTGCCGGATACAGGGTCGCCTATGGCTACACCTTC
clone_size: .; d_call: .; v_call: TRBV5-1; j_call: TRBJ2-7; cdr3_aa: CASSPGTSSYEQYF; cdr3_nt: TGCGCCAGCAGCCCCGGGACATCCTCCTACGAGCAGTACTTC
clone_size: .; d_call: TRBD1; v_call: TRBV27; j_call: TRBJ1-6; cdr3_aa: CASSLGGQGDPTLHF; cdr3_nt: TGTGCCAGCAGTTTAGGGGGACAGGGGGACCCGACCCTCCACTTT
clone_size: .; d_call: .; v_call: TRBV11-3; j_call: TRBJ1-1; cdr3_aa: CASSPTSGTEAFF; cdr3_nt: TGTGCCAGCAGCCCAACTTCGGGGACTGAAGCTTTCTTT
clone_size: .; d_call: .; v_call: TRBV4-1; j_call: TRBJ1-4; cdr3_aa: CASSQDGPEFGLFF; cdr3_nt: TGCGCCAGCAGCCAAGATGGCCCGGAGTTCGGCCTGTTTTTT
clone_size: few; d_call: .; v_call: TRBV6-5; j_call: TRBJ2-5; cdr3_aa: CASSYRLQETQYF; cdr3_nt: TGTGCCAGCAGTTACAGACTACAAGAGACCCAGTACTTC
clone_size: .; d_call: TRBD2; v_call: TRBV15; j_call: TRBJ2-5; cdr3_aa: CATSRGPWLAGEETQYF; cdr3_nt: TGTGCCACCAGCAGAGGCCCCTGGCTAGCGGGAGAAGAGACCCAGTACTTC
clone_size: .; d_call: TRBD2; v_call: TRBV5-4; j_call: TRBJ2-7; cdr3_aa: CASSLAGGVYEQYF; cdr3_nt: TGTGCCAGCAGCTTGGCGGGAGGGGTGTACGAGCAGTACTTC
clone_size: .; d_call: TRBD1; v_call: TRBV27; j_call: TRBJ1-5; cdr3_aa: CASSLRAGGQPQHF; cdr3_nt: TGTGCCAGCAGTTTAAGGGCAGGGGGACAGCCCCAGCATTTT
clone_size: .; d_call: .; v_call: TRBV5-1; j_call: TRBJ2-3; cdr3_aa: CASSALRVASTDTQYF; cdr3_nt: TGCGCCAGCAGCGCGTTGCGGGTCGCTAGCACAGATACGCAGTATTTT
clone_size: .; d_call: .; v_call: TRBV5-4; j_call: TRBJ2-7; cdr3_aa: CASSYQGLYEQYF; cdr3_nt: TGTGCCAGCAGTTATCAGGGGTTATACGAGCAGTACTTC
clone_size: .; d_call: TRBD1; v_call: TRBV19; j_call: TRBJ1-3; cdr3_aa: CASRRGQGTGNTIYF; cdr3_nt: TGTGCCAGTAGGAGAGGACAGGGGACTGGAAACACCATATATTTT
clone_size: .; d_call: .; v_call: TRBV7-3; j_call: TRBJ2-2; cdr3_aa: CASSLRSGVPGGSGELFF; cdr3_nt: TGTGCCAGCAGCTTAAGATCTGGCGTCCCGGGCGGGTCCGGGGAGCTGTTTTTT
clone_size: .; d_call: .; v_call: TRBV29-1; j_call: TRBJ2-7; cdr3_aa: CSVDPGSYEQYF; cdr3_nt: TGCAGCGTTGACCCAGGGTCCTACGAGCAGTACTTC
clone_size: once; d_call: .; v_call: TRBV18; j_call: TRBJ1-1; cdr3_aa: CASSPPGRENTEAFF; cdr3_nt: TGTGCCAGCTCACCACCGGGGAGAGAGAACACTGAAGCTTTCTTT
clone_size: .; d_call: .; v_call: TRBV5-5; j_call: TRBJ1-2; cdr3_aa: CASSLEPARGYGYTF; cdr3_nt: TGTGCCAGCAGCTTGGAACCGGCCAGGGGCTATGGCTACACCTTC
clone_size: .; d_call: TRBD2; v_call: TRBV13; j_call: TRBJ2-5; cdr3_aa: CASSPGLAGAETQYF; cdr3_nt: TGTGCCAGCAGCCCGGGACTAGCGGGAGCGGAGACCCAGTACTTC
clone_size: .; d_call: .; v_call: TRBV5-6; j_call: TRBJ2-5; cdr3_aa: CASTRRGGAGETQYF; cdr3_nt: TGTGCCAGCACTAGGAGGGGGGGGGCGGGCGAGACCCAGTACTTC
clone_size: once; d_call: TRBD2; v_call: TRBV10-3; j_call: TRBJ2-5; cdr3_aa: CAIRPGLAGGRAETQYF; cdr3_nt: TGTGCCATACGCCCGGGACTAGCGGGGGGGCGGGCAGAGACCCAGTACTTC
clone_size: .; d_call: TRBD1; v_call: TRBV27; j_call: TRBJ1-2; cdr3_aa: CASSQQGDYGYTF; cdr3_nt: TGTGCCAGCAGTCAACAGGGGGACTATGGCTACACCTTC
clone_size: .; d_call: .; v_call: TRBV10-3; j_call: TRBJ1-2; cdr3_aa: CAISVQGKNYGYTF; cdr3_nt: TGTGCCATCAGTGTCCAGGGGAAGAACTATGGCTACACCTTC
clone_size: .; d_call: .; v_call: TRBV5-1; j_call: TRBJ1-1; cdr3_aa: CASSLTGSGDTEAFF; cdr3_nt: TGCGCCAGCAGCTTAACAGGGAGCGGGGACACTGAAGCTTTCTTT
clone_size: .; d_call: TRBD1; v_call: TRBV27; j_call: TRBJ1-1; cdr3_aa: CASAGTENTEAFF; cdr3_nt: TGTGCCAGCGCCGGGACAGAGAACACTGAAGCTTTCTTT
clone_size: few; d_call: .; v_call: TRBV2; j_call: TRBJ2-5; cdr3_aa: CASSGQGAPGETQYF; cdr3_nt: TGTGCCAGCAGTGGTCAAGGAGCTCCGGGGGAGACCCAGTACTTC
clone_size: once; d_call: TRBD2; v_call: TRBV5-4; j_call: TRBJ2-5; cdr3_aa: CASSLALLSGGSWGTQYF; cdr3_nt: TGTGCCAGCAGCTTGGCACTTTTAAGCGGGGGGTCCTGGGGGACCCAGTACTTC
clone_size: .; d_call: TRBD1; v_call: TRBV5-1; j_call: TRBJ1-5; cdr3_aa: CASSLQGGGNQPQHF; cdr3_nt: TGCGCCAGCAGCTTACAGGGGGGGGGCAATCAGCCCCAGCATTTT
clone_size: .; d_call: .; v_call: TRBV4-2; j_call: TRBJ2-4; cdr3_aa: CASSQQSGGVAKNIQYF; cdr3_nt: TGTGCCAGCAGCCAACAGAGCGGAGGCGTCGCCAAAAACATTCAGTACTTC
clone_size: .; d_call: TRBD1; v_call: TRBV7-9; j_call: TRBJ1-6; cdr3_aa: CASNSRDSHNSPLHF; cdr3_nt: TGTGCCAGCAACTCCCGGGACAGCCATAATTCACCCCTCCACTTT
clone_size: once; d_call: .; v_call: TRBV7-9; j_call: TRBJ1-1; cdr3_aa: CASSKEANTEAFF; cdr3_nt: TGTGCCAGCAGCAAAGAGGCGAACACTGAAGCTTTCTTT
clone_size: .; d_call: TRBD1; v_call: TRBV7-9; j_call: TRBJ1-2; cdr3_aa: CASSLTGDAGYGYTF; cdr3_nt: TGTGCCAGCAGCTTAACAGGGGACGCGGGCTATGGCTACACCTTC
clone_size: .; d_call: .; v_call: TRBV18; j_call: TRBJ1-2; cdr3_aa: CASGVDSLYGYTF; cdr3_nt: TGTGCCAGCGGAGTGGACAGTTTGTATGGCTACACCTTC
clone_size: .; d_call: .; v_call: TRBV6-6; j_call: TRBJ1-1; cdr3_aa: CASYLVRGTEAFF; cdr3_nt: TGTGCCAGCTATTTGGTAAGGGGGACTGAAGCTTTCTTT
clone_size: .; d_call: .; v_call: TRBV29-1; j_call: TRBJ1-5; cdr3_aa: CSVVVGGVGQPQHF; cdr3_nt: TGCAGCGTCGTTGTGGGAGGGGTAGGACAGCCCCAGCATTTT
clone_size: few; d_call: .; v_call: TRBV2; j_call: TRBJ2-1; cdr3_aa: CASSEDLSRDEQFF; cdr3_nt: TGTGCCAGCAGCGAGGACTTATCGCGGGATGAGCAGTTCTTC
clone_size: .; d_call: .; v_call: TRBV4-1; j_call: TRBJ2-7; cdr3_aa: CASSHARAGASYEQYF; cdr3_nt: TGCGCCAGCAGCCACGCTCGGGCGGGCGCTTCCTACGAGCAGTACTTC